The clone carrying this T cell receptor beta chain was seen only a few times. The antigen is not known. The data belong to a study of CD8 T cells in ankylosing spondylitis. Germline loops: CDR1 MNHNS, CDR2 SASEGT. There are 14 residues in the CDR3. Trimming removed 6 bases from V and 7 bases from J; junction bases left unmatched: 8. TCRdb used MiXCR to reprocess the 5' RACE reads, holding one entry per CDR3 protein. The sample holds roughly 370,000 distinct CDR3 sequences, more than 20% seen once. Overall study findings and caveats: The clones that were linked to disease were reported to be significantly enriched in matched synovial fluid samples from ankylosing spondylitis patients. Blood of patients with ankylosing spondylitis appeared to be characterized by a TCR beta motif of fewer than 10 highly homologous variants. A subset of motif variants has previously been described in the synovial fluid and blood of reactive arthritis.

This chain uses TRBV6-1 with TRBJ1-5; 8 bases line up with TRBD1. The sequence derives from a male donor with ankylosing spondylitis. Sequencing was done on a sample of blood, either unsorted or a sorted T cell fraction (not recorded which). CDR3: CASSGQGIGQPQHF. The CDR3, as DNA: TGTGCCAGCAGCGGACAGGGAATAGGGCAGCCCCAGCATTTT.